The next 21 T cell receptor beta chains were all read from a single sample in a study of T-cell reconstitution after alpha-beta-depleted transplantation in children. A TCRbeta library incorporating unique molecular identifiers was prepared. MiXCR, applied by TCRdb to the PCR reads, yields one record per CDR3 protein. Of about 610,000 distinct CDR3 sequences listed, about 10% were seen once; the top ten hold less than 5%. The sequencing here drew on PBMCs from the stem cell graft donor, taken from the stem cell graft. Receptors originate from a human donor who donated a stem cell graft to a child with acute myeloid leukemia.

This clonotype was seen more than once but under ten times. V is TRBV7-2 and J is TRBJ2-7, with TRBD2 matching 10 bases. The CDR3 covers 14 residues. Germline CDR1 and CDR2: SGHTA and FQGNSA. With 0 bases clipped from V and 6 bases from J, the junction kept 2 bases outside the gene matches. The CDR3 nucleotides are TGTGCCAGCAGCTTAGCTAGCGGGAGGACCGAGCAGTACTTC. Encoded protein: CASSLASGRTEQYF.

The V and J genes are TRBV4-3 and TRBJ2-6; D ambiguous. The CDR3 totals 15 residues. The germline CDR1 and CDR2 sequences are LGHNA and YSLEER. The ends were cut back, 4 bases at V and 4 bases at J, with 11 bases in the middle. The CDR3 nucleotides are TGCGCCAGCAGCCCCCTCGCGACGGGGGCCAACGTCCTGACTTTC. This sequence encodes CASSPLATGANVLTF.

The CDR3 reads CASSEVRGRGQPQHF. The DNA for the CDR3 is TGTGCCAGCAGTGAAGTCAGGGGACGAGGTCAGCCCCAGCATTTT. This rearrangement joins TRBV6-1 to TRBJ1-5; a weak D match, TRBD1 (6 bases). CDR1 and CDR2 (germline): MNHNS, SASEGT. Between the trimmed V and J ends, which lost 1 base and 6 bases, there was a span of 13 bases. This CDR3 comprises 15 residues.

This clonotype occurred many times. The chain couples TRBV10-3 to TRBJ2-3, with 7 bases fitting TRBD2. V shed 3 bases and J 3 bases; nucleotides not matched to a gene: 6. The length of the CDR3 is 15 residues. From germline, CDR1 is ENHRY and CDR2 SYGVKD. The CDR3 nucleotides read TGTGCCATCAGTGAAGGGAGGGCGAAAACAGATACGCAGTATTTT. Translation gives CAISEGRAKTDTQYF.

This clonotype was seen repeatedly, ten times or more. This chain uses TRBV2 with TRBJ2-3; the D is unclear. Germline V CDR1 and CDR2: SNHLY, FYNNEI. Trimming took off 9 bases at V and 3 bases at J, with 4 bases between the two ends. This CDR3 has 10 amino acids. The CDR3 region has the DNA TGTGCCAGGACTACAGATACGCAGTATTTT. This gives the protein CARTTDTQYF.

The gene calls are TRBV10-3 and TRBJ1-2, with D possibly TRBD1 on 5 matching bases. This CDR3 spans 19 amino acids. Germline assignment: CDR1 ENHRY and CDR2 SYGVKD. Trimming shortened V by 2 bases and J by 5 bases, and 27 bases separated the two germline ends. The CDR3 DNA reads TGTGCCATCAGTGAGGCAGCCAGGGACGCCGGTGGTTCTTTTTATGGCTACACCTTC. Translated: CAISEAARDAGGSFYGYTF.

The chain uses TRBV6-2 or TRBV6-3 and TRBJ2-7; 8 positions match TRBD1. The CDR3 consists of 15 residues. With 7 bases clipped from V and 2 bases from J, the junction kept 10 bases outside the gene matches. CDR1 is MNHEY and CDR2 is SVGEGT in the germline V gene. The CDR3 sequence: CASIKGRGPPYEQYF. Here the CDR3 DNA reads TGTGCCAGCATCAAGGGCAGGGGGCCGCCCTACGAGCAGTACTTC.

In this sample, this clonotype turned up many times. CDR3 sequence (DNA): TGTGCCAGCAGTTTCCCGACTAGCGGGCAAGAGACCCAGTACTTC. Translation gives CASSFPTSGQETQYF. The chain uses TRBV12-3 or TRBV12-4 and TRBJ2-5; 10 bases are a match to TRBD2. The CDR3 extends over 15 amino acids. V trimming: 3 bases; J trimming: 2 bases; junction bases outside the gene matches: 3.

The chain joins TRBV11-2 to TRBJ2-7; D is ambiguous. Germline CDR1 reads SGHAT; CDR2 reads FQNNGV. V lost 5 bases to trimming and J lost 3 bases, with 14 bases between them. This CDR3 region has 14 residues. CDR3 nucleotides: TGTGCCAGCAGCCTGCGTTTGTTTGGCTACGAGCAGTACTTC. This sequence encodes CASSLRLFGYEQYF.

The rearrangement joins TRBV24-1 to TRBJ2-3; 8 nucleotides align to TRBD1. The germline V gene encodes CDR1 KGHDR and CDR2 SFDVKD. This CDR3 spans 16 amino acids. The V segment lost 3 bases and the J segment 2 bases; nucleotides outside the gene matches: 6. The DNA for the CDR3 is TGTGCCACCAGTGATCCCGGGACAGGAATCACAGATACGCAGTATTTT. This encodes CATSDPGTGITDTQYF.

This clonotype was detected a few times. The chain uses TRBV28 and TRBJ2-7; weak D call: TRBD2 (6 bases). Germline values: CDR1 MDHEN, CDR2 SYDVKM. V dropped 7 bases and J dropped 3 bases, with 22 bases sitting between them. This CDR3 spans 16 amino acids. The CDR3 here is CASTGLLGDSFYEQYF. CDR3 sequence (DNA): TGTGCCAGCACGGGCCTTTTGGGGGACTCCTTCTACGAGCAGTACTTC.

This clonotype was seen more than once but under ten times. The rearrangement uses TRBV20-1 and TRBJ1-5; D may be TRBD1 (5 bases). Deletions cut 0 bases from V and 8 bases from J, with 11 bases between. Germline V gene data show CDR1 as DFQATT and CDR2 as SNEGSKA (reference sequence). The CDR3 totals 13 residues. The CDR3 bases are TGCAGTGCTAGAGAGTCAGGGATGGAGCCCCAGCATTTT. This sequence encodes CSARESGMEPQHF.

The chain joins TRBV11-2 to TRBJ2-4; D gene ambiguous. V lost 7 bases to trimming and J lost 9 bases, with 10 bases between them. The CDR3 has 11 residues. Per the germline V gene, CDR1 is SGHAT and CDR2 is FQNNGV. CDR3 bases: TGTGCCAGCACCGACCGGTTCATTCAGTACTTC. It translates to CASTDRFIQYF.

This clonotype was seen a handful of times. The chain is built from TRBV6-1 and TRBJ2-2; a possible D gene is TRBD1 (6 bases). This CDR3 contains 16 residues. Germline V CDR1 and CDR2: MNHNS, SASEGT. V lost 6 bases to trimming and J lost 0 bases, with 14 bases between them. In DNA form, the CDR3 reads TGTGCCAGCAGCCGCGCCGGACAGACGAACACCGGGGAGCTGTTTTTT. Its translation: CASSRAGQTNTGELFF.

This clonotype was found a few times. The chain employs TRBV10-3 and TRBJ2-1; 10 bases line up with TRBD2. This CDR3 has 16 residues. CDR1 is ENHRY and CDR2 is SYGVKD in the germline V gene. After removal of 6 bases from V and 4 bases from J, the junction contained 9 bases not matched to a gene. CDR3 DNA: TGTGCCATCAGGAAGGGGATAGCGGGAGGTTACAATGAGCAGTTCTTC. As protein: CAIRKGIAGGYNEQFF.

This clonotype was seen many times. V and J are TRBV12-3 or TRBV12-4 and TRBJ2-2, with TRBD1 as a possible D gene (6 bases). The CDR3 is 14 amino acids. V lost 4 bases and J 6 bases, leaving 12 bases between the germline ends. CDR3 sequence reads: CASSSGTLPGELFF. The CDR3 DNA follows: TGTGCCAGCAGTTCCGGGACACTCCCCGGGGAGCTGTTTTTT.

The rearrangement links TRBV28 to TRBJ2-3; 8 nucleotides line up with TRBD2. The CDR3 sequence is 17 residues long. J gave up 4 bases and V 3 bases, and 12 bases lay outside the gene matches. The germline V gene has CDR1 MDHEN and CDR2 SYDVKM. For the CDR3, the DNA is TGTGCCAGCAGTTTCGGCGGAGCGGGAGAGTGGGCAGATACGCAGTATTTT. Protein product: CASSFGGAGEWADTQYF.

The chain recombines TRBV30 with TRBJ1-4; the D gene is possibly TRBD1 (5 bases). The CDR3 has 15 residues. Germline CDR1 reads GTSNPN; CDR2 reads SVGIG (reference sequence). With 1 base removed from V and 3 bases from J, the gap between germline ends came to 12 bases. CDR3 in DNA: TGTGCCTGGAGTGCCTCTCTGGGGGCTAATGAAAAACTGTTTTTT. Translation: CAWSASLGANEKLFF. The variable domain in full, with the rest retrieved from reference TRBV30 and TRBJ1-4, is SQTIHQWPATLVQPVGSPLSLECTVEGTSNPNLYWYRQAAGRGLQLLFYSVGIGQISSEVPQNLSASRPQDRQFILSSKKLLLSDSGFYLCAWSASLGANEKLFFGSGTQLSVL.

This clonotype was observed a handful of times. The chain employs TRBV7-8 and TRBJ2-4; the D call may be TRBD1 or TRBD2 (6 bases each). The CDR3 totals 15 residues. Germline V gene sequence: CDR1 SGHVS, CDR2 FQNEAQ. Trimming took off 2 bases at V and 5 bases at J, with 13 bases between the two ends. For the CDR3, the DNA is TGTGCCAGCAGCTTAATACAGGGCGGGGAAAACATTCAGTACTTC. Translated, it gives CASSLIQGGENIQYF.

The table lists this clonotype with many counts. This chain links TRBV7-8 with TRBJ2-2, with D tentatively TRBD1 or TRBD2 (6 bases each). V lost 5 bases and J 3 bases, leaving 19 bases between the germline ends. Per the germline V gene, CDR1 is SGHVS and CDR2 is FQNEAQ. The CDR3 extends over 17 amino acids. The CDR3 is CASSVSGTWGDTGELFF. The CDR3 region has the DNA TGTGCCAGCAGCGTCTCCGGGACATGGGGGGACACCGGGGAGCTGTTTTTT.

This clonotype was found a few times. The chain couples TRBV27 to TRBJ2-7; D ambiguous. Germline V gene data show CDR1 as MNHEY and CDR2 as SMNVEV (reference sequence). Trimming shortened V by 2 bases and J by 0 bases, and 8 bases separated the two germline ends. The CDR3 totals 14 residues. The CDR3 bases are TGTGCCAGCAGTTTACTCTCAGACTCCTACGAGCAGTACTTC. It specifies CASSLLSDSYEQYF.